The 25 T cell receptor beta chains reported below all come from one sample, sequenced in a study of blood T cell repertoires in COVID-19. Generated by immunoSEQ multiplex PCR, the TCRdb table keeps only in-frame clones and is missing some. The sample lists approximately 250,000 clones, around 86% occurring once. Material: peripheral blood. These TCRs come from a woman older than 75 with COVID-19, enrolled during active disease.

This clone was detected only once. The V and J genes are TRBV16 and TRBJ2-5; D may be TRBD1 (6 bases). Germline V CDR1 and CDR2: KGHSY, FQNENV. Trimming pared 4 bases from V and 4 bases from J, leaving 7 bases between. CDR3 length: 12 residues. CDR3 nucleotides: TGTGCCAGCAGCCGGGGGCTAGAGACCCAGTACTTC. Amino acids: CASSRGLETQYF.

This CDR3 reads CASSYSTGSTNYGYTF. CDR3 nucleotides: TGTGCCAGCAGTTACAGTACAGGGAGTACTAACTATGGCTACACCTTC. The chain joins TRBV6-2 or TRBV6-3 to TRBJ1-2; a weak D match, TRBD1 (6 bases). V lost 2 bases and J 0 bases, leaving 13 bases between the germline ends. This CDR3 comprises 16 residues. Germline V lookup: CDR1 MNHEY, CDR2 SVGEGT.

The CDR3, as DNA: TGTGCCAGCAGCTGGCGGGGTGAAGCTTTCTTT. Its protein is CASSWRGEAFF. The V call is TRBV7-9, the J call TRBJ1-1; D call uncertain. Looked up from germline, CDR1 is SEHNR and CDR2 is FQNEAQ (reference sequence). The length of the CDR3 is 11 residues. V was cut by 4 bases and J by 7 bases, with 7 bases left in between.

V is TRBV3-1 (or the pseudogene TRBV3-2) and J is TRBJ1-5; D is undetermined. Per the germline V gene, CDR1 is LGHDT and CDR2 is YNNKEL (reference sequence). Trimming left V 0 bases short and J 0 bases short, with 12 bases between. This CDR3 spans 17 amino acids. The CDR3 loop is CASSQEFEGSSNQPQHF. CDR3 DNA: TGTGCCAGCAGCCAAGAATTCGAGGGAAGTAGCAATCAGCCCCAGCATTTT.

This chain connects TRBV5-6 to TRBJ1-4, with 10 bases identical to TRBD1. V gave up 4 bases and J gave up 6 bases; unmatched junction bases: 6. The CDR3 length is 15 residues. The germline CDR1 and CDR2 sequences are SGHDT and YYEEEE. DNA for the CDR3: TGTGCCAGCAGCCCCCGTGGACAGGGGGATGAAAAACTGTTTTTT. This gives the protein CASSPRGQGDEKLFF.

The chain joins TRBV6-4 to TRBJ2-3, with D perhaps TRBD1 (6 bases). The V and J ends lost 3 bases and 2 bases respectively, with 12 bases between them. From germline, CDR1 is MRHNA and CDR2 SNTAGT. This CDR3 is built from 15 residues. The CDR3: CASSEQQGFTDTQYF. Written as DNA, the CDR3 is TGTGCCAGCAGTGAACAACAGGGCTTCACAGATACGCAGTATTTT.

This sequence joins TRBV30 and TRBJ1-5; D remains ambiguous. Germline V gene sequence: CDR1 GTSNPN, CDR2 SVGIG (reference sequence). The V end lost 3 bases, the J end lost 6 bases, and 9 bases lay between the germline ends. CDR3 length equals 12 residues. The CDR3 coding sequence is TGTGCCTGGAGCGCACCGAGTCAGCCCCAGCATTTT. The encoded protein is CAWSAPSQPQHF.

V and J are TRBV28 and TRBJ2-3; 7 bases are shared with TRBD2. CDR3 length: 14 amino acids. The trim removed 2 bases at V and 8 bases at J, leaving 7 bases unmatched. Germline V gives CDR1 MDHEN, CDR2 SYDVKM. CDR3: CASSLIAGAGTQYF. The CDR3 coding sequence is TGTGCCAGCAGTTTAATAGCGGGTGCAGGTACGCAGTATTTT.

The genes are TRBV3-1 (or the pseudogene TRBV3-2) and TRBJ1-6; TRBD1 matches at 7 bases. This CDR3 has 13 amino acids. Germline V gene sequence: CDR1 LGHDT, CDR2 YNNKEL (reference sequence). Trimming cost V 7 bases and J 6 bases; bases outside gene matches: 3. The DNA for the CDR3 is TGTGCCAGCACCAGGGGGAGTAATTCACCCCTCCACTTT. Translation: CASTRGSNSPLHF.

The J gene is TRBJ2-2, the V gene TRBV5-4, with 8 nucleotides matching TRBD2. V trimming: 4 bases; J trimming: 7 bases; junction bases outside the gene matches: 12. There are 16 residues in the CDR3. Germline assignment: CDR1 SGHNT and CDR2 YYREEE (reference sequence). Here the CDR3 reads CASSPVGGGGIGELFF. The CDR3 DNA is TGTGCCAGCAGCCCCGTCGGGGGGGGAGGAATCGGGGAGCTGTTTTTT.

The CDR3 loop reads CASQGFSNSPLHF. The CDR3 nucleotides read TGTGCCAGTCAGGGTTTTAGTAATTCACCCCTCCACTTT. The chain carries TRBV25-1 and TRBJ1-6, with a tentative D call TRBD1 (5 bases). Trimming took off 9 bases at V and 6 bases at J, with 12 bases between the two ends. This CDR3 is built from 13 residues. CDR1 is MGHDK and CDR2 is SYGVNS in the germline V gene.

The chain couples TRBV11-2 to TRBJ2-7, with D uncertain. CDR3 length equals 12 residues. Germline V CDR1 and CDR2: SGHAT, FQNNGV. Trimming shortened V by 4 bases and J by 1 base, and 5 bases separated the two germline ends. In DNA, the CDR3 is TGTGCCAGCAGCTCTAGTTCCTACGAGCAGTACTTC. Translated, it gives CASSSSSYEQYF.

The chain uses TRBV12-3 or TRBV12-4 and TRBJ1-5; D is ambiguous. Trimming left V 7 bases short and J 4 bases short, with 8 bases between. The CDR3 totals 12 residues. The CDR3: CASTRENQPQHF. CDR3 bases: TGTGCCAGCACCCGAGAAAATCAGCCCCAGCATTTT.

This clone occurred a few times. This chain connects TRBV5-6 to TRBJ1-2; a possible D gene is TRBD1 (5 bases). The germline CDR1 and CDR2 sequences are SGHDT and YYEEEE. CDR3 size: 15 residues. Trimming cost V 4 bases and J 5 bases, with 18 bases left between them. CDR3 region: CASSVTGSGGYGYTF. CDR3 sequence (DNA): TGTGCCAGCAGCGTAACAGGAAGCGGAGGGTATGGCTACACCTTC.

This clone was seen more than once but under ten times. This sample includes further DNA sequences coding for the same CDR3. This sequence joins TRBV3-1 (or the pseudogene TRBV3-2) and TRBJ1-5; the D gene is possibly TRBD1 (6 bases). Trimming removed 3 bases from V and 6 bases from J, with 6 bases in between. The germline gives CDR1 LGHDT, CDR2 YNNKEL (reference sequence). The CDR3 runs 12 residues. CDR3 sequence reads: CASSQTGQPQHF. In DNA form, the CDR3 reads TGTGCCAGCAGCCAGACAGGTCAGCCCCAGCATTTT.

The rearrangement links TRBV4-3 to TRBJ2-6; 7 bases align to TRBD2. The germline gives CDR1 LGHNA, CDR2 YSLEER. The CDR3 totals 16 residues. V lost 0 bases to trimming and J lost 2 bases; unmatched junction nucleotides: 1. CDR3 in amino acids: CASSQDRGAGANVLTF. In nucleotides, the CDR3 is TGCGCCAGCAGCCAAGATCGGGGGGCTGGGGCCAACGTCCTGACTTTC.

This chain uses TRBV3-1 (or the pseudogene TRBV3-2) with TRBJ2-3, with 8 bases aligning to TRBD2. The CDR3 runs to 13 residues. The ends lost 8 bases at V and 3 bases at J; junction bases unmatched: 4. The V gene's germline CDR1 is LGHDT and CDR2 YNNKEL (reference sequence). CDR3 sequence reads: CASGRGGTDTQYF. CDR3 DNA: TGTGCCAGCGGCCGGGGGGGAACAGATACGCAGTATTTT.

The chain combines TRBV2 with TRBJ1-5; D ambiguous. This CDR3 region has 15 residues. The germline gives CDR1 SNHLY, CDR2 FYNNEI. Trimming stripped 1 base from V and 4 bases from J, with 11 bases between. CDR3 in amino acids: CASSEGDTPNQPQHF. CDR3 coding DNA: TGTGCCAGCAGTGAAGGTGACACCCCTAATCAGCCCCAGCATTTT.

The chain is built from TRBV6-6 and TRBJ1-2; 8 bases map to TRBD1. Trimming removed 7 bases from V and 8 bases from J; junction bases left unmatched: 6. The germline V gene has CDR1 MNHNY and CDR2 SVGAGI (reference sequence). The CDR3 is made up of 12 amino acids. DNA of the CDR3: TGTGCCAGCAATCAGGGGGCCGAAGGCTACACCTTC. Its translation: CASNQGAEGYTF.

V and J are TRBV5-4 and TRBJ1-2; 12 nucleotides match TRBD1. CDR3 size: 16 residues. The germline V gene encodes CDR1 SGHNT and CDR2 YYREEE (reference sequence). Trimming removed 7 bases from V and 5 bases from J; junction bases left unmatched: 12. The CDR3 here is CASDYGTGGAGYGYTF. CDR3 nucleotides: TGTGCCAGCGACTACGGGACAGGGGGCGCGGGATATGGCTACACCTTC.

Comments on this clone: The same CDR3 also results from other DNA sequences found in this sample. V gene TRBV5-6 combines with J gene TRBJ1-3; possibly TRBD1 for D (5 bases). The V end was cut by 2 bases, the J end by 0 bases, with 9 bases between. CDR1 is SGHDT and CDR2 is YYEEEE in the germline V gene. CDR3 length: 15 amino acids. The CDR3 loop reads CASSFGQNSGNTIYF. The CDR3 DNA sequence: TGTGCCAGCAGCTTTGGACAAAACTCTGGAAACACCATATATTTT.

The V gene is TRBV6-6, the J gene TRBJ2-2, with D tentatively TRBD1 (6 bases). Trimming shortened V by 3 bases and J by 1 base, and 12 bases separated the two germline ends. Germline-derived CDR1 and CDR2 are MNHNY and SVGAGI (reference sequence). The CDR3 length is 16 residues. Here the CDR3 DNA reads TGTGCCAGCAGTTATCTGGACAGACAGAACACCGGGGAGCTGTTTTTT. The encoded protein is CASSYLDRQNTGELFF.

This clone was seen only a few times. CDR3: CASSDSGTGGTYEQYV. CDR3 DNA sequence: TGTGCCAGCAGTGATTCCGGGACAGGGGGAACCTACGAGCAGTACGTC. V and J are TRBV6-1 and TRBJ2-7, with 11 positions matching TRBD1. The ends lost 3 bases at V and 2 bases at J; junction bases unmatched: 6. The CDR3 covers 16 residues. CDR1 is MNHNS, CDR2 SASEGT, per germline.

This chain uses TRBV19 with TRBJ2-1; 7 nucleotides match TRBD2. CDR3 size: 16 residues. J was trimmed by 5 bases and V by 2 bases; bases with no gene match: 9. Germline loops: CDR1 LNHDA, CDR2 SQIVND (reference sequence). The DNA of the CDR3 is TGTGCCAGTAGTATAATCGAGCGGGGTTTGAACAATGAGCAGTTCTTC. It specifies CASSIIERGLNNEQFF.

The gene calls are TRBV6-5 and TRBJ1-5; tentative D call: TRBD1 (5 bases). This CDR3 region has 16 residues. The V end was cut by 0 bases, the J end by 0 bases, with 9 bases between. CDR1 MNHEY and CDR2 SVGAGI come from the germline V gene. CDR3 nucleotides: TGTGCCAGCAGTTACTCAGGGGCCAATAGCAATCAGCCCCAGCATTTT. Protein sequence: CASSYSGANSNQPQHF.